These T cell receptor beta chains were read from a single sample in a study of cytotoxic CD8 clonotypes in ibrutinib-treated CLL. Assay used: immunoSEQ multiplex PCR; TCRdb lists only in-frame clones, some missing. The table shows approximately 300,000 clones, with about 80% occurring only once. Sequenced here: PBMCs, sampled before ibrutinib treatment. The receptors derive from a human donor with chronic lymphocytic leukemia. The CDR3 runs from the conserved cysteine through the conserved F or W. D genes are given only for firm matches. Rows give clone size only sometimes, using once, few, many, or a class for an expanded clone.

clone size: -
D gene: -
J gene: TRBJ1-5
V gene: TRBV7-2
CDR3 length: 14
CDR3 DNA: TGTGCCAGCAGCTTATACGGTGGGAATCAGCCCCAGCATTTT
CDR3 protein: CASSLYGGNQPQHF

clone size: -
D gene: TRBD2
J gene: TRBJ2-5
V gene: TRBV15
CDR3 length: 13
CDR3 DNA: TGTGCCACCAGAACTAGCGGGATGGCGGCCCAGTACTTC
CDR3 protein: CATRTSGMAAQYF

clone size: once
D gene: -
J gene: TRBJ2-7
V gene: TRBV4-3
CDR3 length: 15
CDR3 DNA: TGCGCCAGCAGCCAAGGTCCGGGGAGCTCCTACGAGCAGTACTTC
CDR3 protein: CASSQGPGSSYEQYF

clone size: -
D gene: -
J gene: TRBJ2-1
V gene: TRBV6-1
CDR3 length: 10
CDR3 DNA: TGTGCCAGCAGGCGTAGTGAGCAGTTCTTC
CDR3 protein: CASRRSEQFF

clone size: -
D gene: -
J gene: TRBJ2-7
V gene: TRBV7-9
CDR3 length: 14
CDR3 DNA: TGTGCCAGCAGCTTAGCCCGCAATTTCGGCGAGCAGTACTTC
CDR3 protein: CASSLARNFGEQYF

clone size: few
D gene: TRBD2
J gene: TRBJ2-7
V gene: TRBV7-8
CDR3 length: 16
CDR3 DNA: TGTGCCAGCAGCATCCTAGCGGGAGGGCCCTCGAACGAGCAGTACTTC
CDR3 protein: CASSILAGGPSNEQYF

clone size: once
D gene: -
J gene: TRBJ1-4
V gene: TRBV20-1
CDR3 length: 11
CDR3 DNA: TGCAGTGCGACTGACCCTGAAAAACTGTTTTTT
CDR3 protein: CSATDPEKLFF

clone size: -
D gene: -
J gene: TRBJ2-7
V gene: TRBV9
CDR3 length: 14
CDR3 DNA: TGTGCCAGCAGCGTAGGTGACAGCACCTACGAGCAGTACTTC
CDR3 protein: CASSVGDSTYEQYF

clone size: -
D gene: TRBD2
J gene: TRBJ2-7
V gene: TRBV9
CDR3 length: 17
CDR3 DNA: TGTGCCAGCAGCGTAGGGATGAGGGACTACCGGGCGGGGGAGCAGTACTTC
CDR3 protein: CASSVGMRDYRAGEQYF

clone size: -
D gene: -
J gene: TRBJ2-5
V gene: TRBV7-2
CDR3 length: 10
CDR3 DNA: TGTGCCAGCGGTGCGGAGACCCAGTACTTC
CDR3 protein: CASGAETQYF

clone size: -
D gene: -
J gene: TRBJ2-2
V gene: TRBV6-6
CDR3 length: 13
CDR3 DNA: TGTGCCAGCAGTTCAGAAGAGACCGGGGAGCTGTTTTTT
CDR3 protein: CASSSEETGELFF

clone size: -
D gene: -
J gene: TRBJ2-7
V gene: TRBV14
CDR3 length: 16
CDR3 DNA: TGTGCCAGCAGCCAAGTTTCAACAGGATCGTCTCGGGAGCAGTACTTC
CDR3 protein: CASSQVSTGSSREQYF

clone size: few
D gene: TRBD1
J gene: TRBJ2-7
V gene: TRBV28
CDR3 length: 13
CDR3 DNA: TGTGCCAGCAGTGGAGGGACAGGGATTGTACAGTACTTC
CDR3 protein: CASSGGTGIVQYF

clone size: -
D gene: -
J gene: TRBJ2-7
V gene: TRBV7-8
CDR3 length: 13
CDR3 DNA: TGTGCCAGCAGCCAACAACAGGGTTACGAGCAGTACTTC
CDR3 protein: CASSQQQGYEQYF

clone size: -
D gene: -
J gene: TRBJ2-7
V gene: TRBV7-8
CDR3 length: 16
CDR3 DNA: TGTGCCAGCAGCTTACCAGGGGCCGGAGCGAGTTACGAGCAGTACTTC
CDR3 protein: CASSLPGAGASYEQYF

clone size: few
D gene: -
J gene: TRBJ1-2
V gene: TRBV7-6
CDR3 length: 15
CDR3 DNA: TGTGCCAGCAGCTTAGACCAAGGAGAGGGCTATGGCTACACCTTC
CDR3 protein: CASSLDQGEGYGYTF

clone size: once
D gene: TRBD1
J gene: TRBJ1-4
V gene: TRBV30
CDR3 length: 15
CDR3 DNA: TGTGCCTGGAGCCGAACAGGGGCCGATAATGAAAAACTGTTTTTT
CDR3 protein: CAWSRTGADNEKLFF

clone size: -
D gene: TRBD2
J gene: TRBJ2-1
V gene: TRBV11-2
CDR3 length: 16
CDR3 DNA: TGTGCCAGCAGCTTAGCCCTAGCGGGAGTATGGAATGAGCAGTTCTTC
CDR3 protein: CASSLALAGVWNEQFF

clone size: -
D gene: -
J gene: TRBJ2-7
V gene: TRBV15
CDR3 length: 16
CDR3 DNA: TGTGCCACCAGCAGAGATTCCGCGGAGCCCTCGGATGAGCAGTACTTC
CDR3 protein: CATSRDSAEPSDEQYF

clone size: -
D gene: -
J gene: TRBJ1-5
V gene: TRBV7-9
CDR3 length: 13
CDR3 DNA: TGTGCCAGCACCTTGGGGGGTAGTCAGCCCCAGCATTTT
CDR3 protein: CASTLGGSQPQHF

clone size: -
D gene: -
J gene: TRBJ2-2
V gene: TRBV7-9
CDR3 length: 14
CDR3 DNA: TGTGCCAGCAGCTTTTACCCTAACACCGGGGAGCTGTTTTTT
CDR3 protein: CASSFYPNTGELFF

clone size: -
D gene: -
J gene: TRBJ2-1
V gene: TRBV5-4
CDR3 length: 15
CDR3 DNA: TGTGCCAGCGGCCCCGGGGTAGCAGCATACAATGAGCAGTTCTTC
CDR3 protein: CASGPGVAAYNEQFF

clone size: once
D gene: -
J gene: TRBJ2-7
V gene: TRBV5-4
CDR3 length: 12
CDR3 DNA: TGTGCCAGCAGCTTTGGCACTGTGGAGCAGTACTTC
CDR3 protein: CASSFGTVEQYF

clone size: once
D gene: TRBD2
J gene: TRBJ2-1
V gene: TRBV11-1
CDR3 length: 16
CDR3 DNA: TGTGCCAGCAGCTTAGTACTAGCGGGGTATTACAATGAGCAGTTCTTC
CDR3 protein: CASSLVLAGYYNEQFF

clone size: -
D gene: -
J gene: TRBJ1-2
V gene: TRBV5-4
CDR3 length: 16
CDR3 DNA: TGTGCCAGCAGCTTGGTGAGGGGGGACCGTATGGATGGCTACACCTTC
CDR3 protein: CASSLVRGDRMDGYTF

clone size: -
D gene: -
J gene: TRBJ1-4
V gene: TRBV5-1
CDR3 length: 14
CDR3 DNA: TGCGCCAGCAGGGGGTCACGGAATAATGAAAAACTGTTTTTT
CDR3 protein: CASRGSRNNEKLFF

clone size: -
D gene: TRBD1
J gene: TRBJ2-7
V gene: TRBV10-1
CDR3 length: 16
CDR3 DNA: TGCGCCAGCAGTGATGCCGGGACAGGGGTCGGCTACGAGCAGTACTTC
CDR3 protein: CASSDAGTGVGYEQYF

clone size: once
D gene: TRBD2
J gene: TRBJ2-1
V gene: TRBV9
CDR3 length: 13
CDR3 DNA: TGTGCCAGTCGCGGGAGCTCCTACAATGAGCAGTTCTTC
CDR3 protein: CASRGSSYNEQFF

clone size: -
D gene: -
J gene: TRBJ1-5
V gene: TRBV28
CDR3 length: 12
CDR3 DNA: TGTGCCAGCCTTGGCGGGTATCAGCCCCAGCATTTT
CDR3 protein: CASLGGYQPQHF

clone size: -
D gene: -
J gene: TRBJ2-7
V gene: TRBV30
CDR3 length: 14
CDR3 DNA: TGTGCCTGGGGACAGCAAGGGGGTTCCTACGAGCAGTACTTC
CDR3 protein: CAWGQQGGSYEQYF

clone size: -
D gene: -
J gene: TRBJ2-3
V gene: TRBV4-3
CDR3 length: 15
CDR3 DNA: TGCGCCAGCAGCCAAGATCCTTTAGTGACAGATACGCAGTATTTT
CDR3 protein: CASSQDPLVTDTQYF

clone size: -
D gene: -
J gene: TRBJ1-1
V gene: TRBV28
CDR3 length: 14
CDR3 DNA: TGTGCCAGCACCCTTGCTCAGGGAGGGACTGAAGCTTTCTTT
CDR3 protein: CASTLAQGGTEAFF

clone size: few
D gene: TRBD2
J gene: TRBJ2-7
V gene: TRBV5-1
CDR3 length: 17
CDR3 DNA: TGCGCCAGCAGCATCGGGACTAGCGGGAGCCTCATCCTCGAGCAGTACTTC
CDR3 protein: CASSIGTSGSLILEQYF

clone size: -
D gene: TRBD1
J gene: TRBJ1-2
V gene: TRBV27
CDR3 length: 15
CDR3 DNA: TGTGCCAGCAGTCCAGCAGGTGGGACAGACTATGGCTACACCTTC
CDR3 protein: CASSPAGGTDYGYTF

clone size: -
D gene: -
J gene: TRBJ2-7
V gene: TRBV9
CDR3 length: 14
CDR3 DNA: TGTGCCAGCAGCGTAGTCCTGGGCTCTGGCGAGCAGTACTTC
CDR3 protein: CASSVVLGSGEQYF

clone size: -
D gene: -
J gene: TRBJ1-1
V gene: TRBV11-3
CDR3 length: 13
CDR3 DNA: TGTGCCAGCAGCCTGAGACAGAACACTGAAGCTTTCTTT
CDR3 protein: CASSLRQNTEAFF

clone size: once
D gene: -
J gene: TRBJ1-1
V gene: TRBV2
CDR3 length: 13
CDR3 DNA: TGTGCCAGCGGTACAGGAGTGAACACTGAAGCTTTCTTT
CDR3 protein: CASGTGVNTEAFF

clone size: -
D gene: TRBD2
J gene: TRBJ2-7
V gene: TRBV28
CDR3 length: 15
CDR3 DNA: TGTGCCAGCAGTTTATTACTAGCGGGCTCCTACGAGCAGTACTTC
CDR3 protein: CASSLLLAGSYEQYF

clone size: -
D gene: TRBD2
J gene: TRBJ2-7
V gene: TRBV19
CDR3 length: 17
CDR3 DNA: TGTGCCAGTAGTGCTAGCGGGAGCAAAGCGAGATTATACGAGCAGTACTTC
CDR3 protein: CASSASGSKARLYEQYF

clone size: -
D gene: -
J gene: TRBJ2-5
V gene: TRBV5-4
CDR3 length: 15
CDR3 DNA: TGTGCCAGCAGCAGCACGTCGACAGGCGTCGAGACCCAGTACTTC
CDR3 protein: CASSSTSTGVETQYF

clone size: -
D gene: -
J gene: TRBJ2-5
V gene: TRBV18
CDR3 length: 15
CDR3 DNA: TGTGCCAGCTCACCACCGACGGCCACCCGGGAGACCCAGTACTTC
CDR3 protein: CASSPPTATRETQYF

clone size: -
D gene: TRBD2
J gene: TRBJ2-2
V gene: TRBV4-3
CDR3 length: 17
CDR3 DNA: TGCGCCAGCAGCCAAGATGGGGGACTAGCGATCCTGCGGGAGCTGTTTTTT
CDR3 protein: CASSQDGGLAILRELFF

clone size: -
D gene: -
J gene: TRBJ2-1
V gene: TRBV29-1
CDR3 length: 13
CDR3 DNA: TGCGCTGTTCCTTGGGAGAGTTTGAATGAGCAGTTCTTC
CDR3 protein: CAVPWESLNEQFF

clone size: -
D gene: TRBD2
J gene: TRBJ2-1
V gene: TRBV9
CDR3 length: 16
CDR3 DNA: TGTGCCAGCAGCGTAGGCCCTAGCGGATACTACAATGAGCAGTTCTTC
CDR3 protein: CASSVGPSGYYNEQFF

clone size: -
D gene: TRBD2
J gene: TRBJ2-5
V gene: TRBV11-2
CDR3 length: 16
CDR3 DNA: TGTGCCAGCAGCTTAGCTCTAGCGGGAGTTACGGAGACCCAGTACTTC
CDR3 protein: CASSLALAGVTETQYF

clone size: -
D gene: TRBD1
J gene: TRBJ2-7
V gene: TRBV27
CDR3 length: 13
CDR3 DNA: TGTGCCAGCATTTCCACAGGGGACTACGAGCAGTACTTC
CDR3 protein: CASISTGDYEQYF

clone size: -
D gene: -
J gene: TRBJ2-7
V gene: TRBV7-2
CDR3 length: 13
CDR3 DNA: TGTGCCAGCAGCCACGGGGCTACCTACGAGCAGTACTTC
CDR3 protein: CASSHGATYEQYF

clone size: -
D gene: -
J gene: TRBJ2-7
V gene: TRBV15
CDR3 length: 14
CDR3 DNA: TGTGCCACCAGCAGCCTCGTGAGCTCCTACGAGCAGTACTTC
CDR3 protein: CATSSLVSSYEQYF

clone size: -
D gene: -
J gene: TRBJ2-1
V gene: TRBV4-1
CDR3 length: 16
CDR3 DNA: TGCGCCAGCAGCCCGTGGACTACTAAGAATCGGGCTGAGCAGTTCTTC
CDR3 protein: CASSPWTTKNRAEQFF

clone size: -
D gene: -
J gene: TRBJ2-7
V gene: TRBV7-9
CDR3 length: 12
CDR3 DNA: TGTGCCAGCAGCCGCCAGATATACGAGCAGTACTTC
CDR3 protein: CASSRQIYEQYF